Listed here are 26 T cell receptor beta chains from one sample, sequenced in a study of human CD8 memory T cell subsets. Construction of TCR beta libraries was accomplished by means of UMI-labeled 5' RACE. TCRdb reprocessed the 5' RACE reads and stores each CDR3 protein as one record, lacking DNA. This sample contains thousands of distinct CDR3 sequences. The identity of TPEX cells was that of CCR7+ PD-1+ TIGIT+ early memory CD8+ T cells with exhausted-like traits. Sequencing was done on a sample of CD8+ T cells from PBMCs. The receptors originated from a human donor in good health.

V usage is TRBV6-1 and J usage is TRBJ1-1. CDR1 MNHNS and CDR2 SASEGT come from the germline V gene. This CDR3 is 13 amino acids long. The CDR3 sequence is CASSEAGGYQAFF.

This chain joins TRBV5-4 and TRBJ2-7. The CDR3 extends over 14 amino acids. CDR1 and CDR2 from the germline V gene are SGHNT and YYREEE (reference sequence). The CDR3 is CASSFKGSLREQYF.

The chain links TRBV20-1 to TRBJ2-3; TCRdb proposes TRBD2, but this gene call is untestable without DNA. From germline, CDR1 is DFQATT and CDR2 SNEGSKA (reference sequence). The CDR3 has 15 amino acids. The CDR3 here is CSAISLAGHTDTQYF.

This clonotype is medium-sized (0.01 to 0.1%) by frequency. This CDR3 reads CASSGRDLYEQYF. This chain connects TRBV2 to TRBJ2-7. CDR3 size: 13 residues. Germline CDR1 and CDR2: SNHLY and FYNNEI.

Measured by frequency, this clonotype is medium-sized. This rearrangement joins TRBV5-5 to TRBJ1-6. The CDR3 consists of 13 residues. Germline assignment: CDR1 SGHKS and CDR2 YYEKEE (reference sequence). The CDR3 region is CASSLFGDSPLHF.

The chain combines TRBV5-6 with TRBJ2-1. The germline V gene has CDR1 SGHDT and CDR2 YYEEEE. The CDR3 sequence is 14 residues long. This CDR3 reads CASSLADGYNEQFF.

The chain has TRBV4-1 and TRBJ2-7; without DNA, the TCRdb call of TRBD2 cannot be checked. The CDR3 extends over 15 amino acids. Germline V CDR1 and CDR2: MGHRA, YSYEKL. CDR3 in amino acids: CASSQILAGVREQYF.

V gene TRBV12-3 or TRBV12-4 combines with J gene TRBJ1-1. There are 12 residues in the CDR3. The CDR3 spells CASSFGTAEAFF.

The chain joins TRBV7-3 to TRBJ2-7; TCRdb gives TRBD2 as the D gene, but with no DNA this cannot be confirmed. The CDR3 runs to 13 residues. Germline V gene sequence: CDR1 SGHTA, CDR2 FQGTGA. The CDR3 sequence is CASSSSGSDEQYF.

CDR3 in amino acids: CASTPRWESSTDTQYF. The chain links TRBV7-2 to TRBJ2-3; TCRdb indicates TRBD2, and absent DNA this call remains unverified. Per germline, CDR1 SGHTA and CDR2 FQGNSA. The CDR3 spans 16 residues.

CDR3 region: CSVRTGVDTQYF. The V call is TRBV29-1, the J call TRBJ2-3; TCRdb's D call, TRBD1, is unchecked because there is no DNA. The CDR3 has 12 residues. CDR1 SQVTM and CDR2 ANQGSEA come from the germline V gene.

V usage is TRBV2 and J usage is TRBJ2-1; TCRdb reports TRBD2, a call that lacks DNA to check it against. Germline V CDR1 and CDR2: SNHLY, FYNNEI. This CDR3 is built from 15 residues. The CDR3 here is CASKSTAAPNNEQFF.

Considering frequency, this clonotype is large. The CDR3 loop is CSVEGDSGNTIYF. The J gene is TRBJ1-3, the V gene TRBV29-1. Germline-derived CDR1 and CDR2 are SQVTM and ANQGSEA. The CDR3 sequence is 13 residues long. The full variable domain, with the rest looked up from reference TRBV29-1 and TRBJ1-3, is SAVISQKPSRDICQRGTSLTIQCQVDSQVTMMFWYRQQPGQSLTLIATANQGSEATYESGFVIDKFPISRPNLTFSTLTVSNMSPEDSSIYLCSVEGDSGNTIYFGEGSWLTVV.

The chain has TRBV12-3 or TRBV12-4 and TRBJ2-7; TCRdb's D call, TRBD1, is unchecked because there is no DNA. This CDR3 comprises 12 residues. CDR3 region: CASRGAAGEQYF.

This chain uses TRBV28 with TRBJ1-2; TCRdb calls TRBD1, which cannot be checked without DNA. The CDR3 spans 13 residues. CDR1 MDHEN and CDR2 SYDVKM come from the germline V gene. The chain's CDR3 is CASRIRGDYGYTF.

This chain connects TRBV19 to TRBJ2-2; lacking DNA, the TRBD1 call made by TCRdb goes unchecked. Germline CDR1 and CDR2: LNHDA and SQIVND (reference sequence). This CDR3 region has 15 residues. CDR3 sequence: CASSGFTGGAGELFF.

V and J are TRBV4-1 and TRBJ1-3; TCRdb outputs TRBD1, but without DNA this stays unchecked. The CDR3 totals 17 residues. CDR1 is MGHRA, CDR2 YSYEKL, per germline. This CDR3 reads CASSQGDQGSSGNTIYF.

The gene calls are TRBV7-9 and TRBJ2-7; with no DNA, the TCRdb D assignment of TRBD2 cannot be verified. Germline values: CDR1 SEHNR, CDR2 FQNEAQ (reference sequence). The CDR3 runs to 14 residues. The CDR3 is CASSLVGTSYEQYF.

This sequence joins TRBV12-3 or TRBV12-4 and TRBJ2-1; the D call from TCRdb, TRBD2, cannot be confirmed without DNA. This CDR3 contains 16 residues. This chain's CDR3 is CASSSQTRLTPHEQFF.

The chain joins TRBV5-5 to TRBJ1-5. Germline assignment: CDR1 SGHKS and CDR2 YYEKEE (reference sequence). The CDR3 runs 17 residues. The CDR3 region is CASSLFQETYSNQPQHF.

The chain links TRBV27 to TRBJ2-3; without DNA, the TCRdb call of TRBD2 cannot be checked. Looked up from germline, CDR1 is MNHEY and CDR2 is SMNVEV (reference sequence). The CDR3 sequence is 15 residues long. CDR3 in amino acids: CASSQPGLSADTQYF.

The chain has TRBV25-1 and TRBJ1-4. Germline assignment: CDR1 MGHDK and CDR2 SYGVNS. The CDR3 is 12 amino acids. This CDR3 is CASTETNEKLFF.

The chain employs TRBV5-6 and TRBJ2-7; TCRdb gives TRBD2 as the D gene, but with no DNA this cannot be confirmed. Germline CDR1 SGHDT, CDR2 YYEEEE. The CDR3 is 15 amino acids. CDR3: CASSLGNRGDYEQYF.

The chain combines TRBV4-1 with TRBJ2-7; without DNA, the TCRdb call of TRBD1 cannot be checked. Per germline, CDR1 MGHRA and CDR2 YSYEKL. The CDR3 covers 14 residues. This CDR3 is CASSQVGQGHEQYF.

The chain has TRBV6-6 and TRBJ2-7; TCRdb's D call of TRBD1 is untestable without DNA. The V gene's germline CDR1 is MNHNY and CDR2 SVGAGI (reference sequence). The CDR3 totals 14 residues. CDR3 protein: CASSYGTVTYEQYF.

The chain is built from TRBV6-5 and TRBJ2-7; the D call from TCRdb, TRBD2, cannot be confirmed without DNA. The CDR3 loop spans 18 amino acids. CDR1 is MNHEY and CDR2 is SVGAGI in the germline V gene. The CDR3 reads CASSYSIVGTGRAHEQYF.